This TCR beta chain came from a study of OX40 agonist ivuxolimab in advanced cancers. Study details: The study reported partial responses in three patients: one hepatocellular carcinoma, two cutaneous melanoma.

General study results and limits: CD4+ and CD8+ blood T cells expanded clonally by week 6 at 0.1 to 3.0 mg/kg. Some nonresponders also had low normalized T-cell clonal expansion.

Comments on this clone: Its antigen is as yet unknown.

Only in-frame clones appear in the TCRdb table, and some are missing; sequencing was by immunoSEQ multiplex PCR. The sample contains about 46,000 clones, 89% of which appear only once. On cycle 4 day 1 and cycle 7 day 1, as well as at baseline, blood was sampled. Trimming at V came to 2 bases and at J to 8 bases, leaving 5 bases not matched to a gene. The V gene's germline CDR1 is SGHDT and CDR2 YYEEEE. This CDR3 is 14 amino acids long. This TCR was sampled from an adult with an advanced solid tumor such as melanoma, head and neck, liver or kidney cancer. Sequencing used CD4+ or CD8+ T cells sorted from blood, obtained in a trial of the OX40 agonist ivuxolimab. The gene calls are TRBV5-6 and TRBJ2-1; 9 nucleotides match TRBD2. The CDR3: CASSFGLATDEQFF. The CDR3 DNA sequence: TGTGCCAGCAGCTTTGGACTAGCGACGGATGAGCAGTTCTTC. The whole variable domain, remainder taken from reference TRBV5-6 and TRBJ2-1, is DAGVTQSPTHLIKTRGQQVTLRCSPKSGHDTVSWYQQALGQGPQFIFQYYEEEERQRGNFPDRFSGHQFPNYSSELNVNALLLGDSALYLCASSFGLATDEQFFGPGTRLTVL.